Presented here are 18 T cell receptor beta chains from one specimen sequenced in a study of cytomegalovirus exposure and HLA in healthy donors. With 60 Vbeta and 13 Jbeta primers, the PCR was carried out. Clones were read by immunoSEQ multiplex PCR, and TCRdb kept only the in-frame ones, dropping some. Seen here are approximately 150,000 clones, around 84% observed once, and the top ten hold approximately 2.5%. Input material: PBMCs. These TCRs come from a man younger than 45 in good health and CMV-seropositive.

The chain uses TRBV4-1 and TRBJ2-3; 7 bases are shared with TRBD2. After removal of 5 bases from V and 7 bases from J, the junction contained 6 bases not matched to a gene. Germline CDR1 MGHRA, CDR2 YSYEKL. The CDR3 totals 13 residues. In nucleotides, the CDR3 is TGCGCCAGCAGCGATAGGAGCGGGAATACGCAGTATTTT. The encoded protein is CASSDRSGNTQYF.

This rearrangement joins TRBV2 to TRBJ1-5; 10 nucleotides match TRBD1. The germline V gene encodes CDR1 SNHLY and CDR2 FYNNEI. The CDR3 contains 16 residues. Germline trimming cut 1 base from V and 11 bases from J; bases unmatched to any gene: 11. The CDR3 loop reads CASSEGRTGGRRAQHF. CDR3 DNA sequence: TGTGCCAGCAGTGAAGGGCGGACAGGGGGAAGGAGGGCCCAGCATTTT.

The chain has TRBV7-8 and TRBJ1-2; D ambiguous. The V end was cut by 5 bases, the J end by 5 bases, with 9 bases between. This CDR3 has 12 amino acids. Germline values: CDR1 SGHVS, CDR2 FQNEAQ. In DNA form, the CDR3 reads TGTGCCAGCAGCCCTTCGACTTATGGCTACACCTTC. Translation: CASSPSTYGYTF.

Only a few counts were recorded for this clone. CDR3 nucleotides: TGTGCCATCAGTGAGGGTCCCGGGACTAGCGGCTACGAGCAGTACTTC. Protein: CAISEGPGTSGYEQYF. The chain uses TRBV10-3 and TRBJ2-7, with 11 bases that match TRBD2. CDR3 length equals 16 residues. The V gene end was trimmed by 2 bases and the J gene end by 3 bases; junction bases not matched to a gene: 6. Germline CDR1 and CDR2: ENHRY and SYGVKD.

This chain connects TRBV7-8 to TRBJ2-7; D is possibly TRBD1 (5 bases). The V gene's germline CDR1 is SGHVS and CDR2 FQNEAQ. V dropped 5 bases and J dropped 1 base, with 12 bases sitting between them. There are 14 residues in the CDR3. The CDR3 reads CASSAWGSSYEQYF. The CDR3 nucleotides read TGTGCCAGCAGCGCCTGGGGCTCGTCCTACGAGCAGTACTTC.

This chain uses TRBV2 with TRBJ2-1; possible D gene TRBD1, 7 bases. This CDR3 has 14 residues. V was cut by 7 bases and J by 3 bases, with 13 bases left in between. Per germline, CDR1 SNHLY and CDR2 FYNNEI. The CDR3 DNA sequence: TGTGCCAGCAATGGCAGGGGGGACTACAATGAGCAGTTCTTC. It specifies CASNGRGDYNEQFF. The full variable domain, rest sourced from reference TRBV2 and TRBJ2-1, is EPEVTQTPSHQVTQMGQEVILRCVPISNHLYFYWYRQILGQKVEFLVSFYNNEISEKSEIFDDQFSVERPDGSNFTLKIRSTKLEDSAMYFCASNGRGDYNEQFFGPGTRLTVL.

For the CDR3, the DNA is TGTGCCAGCAGCTCCGGACTGCTCACAGATACGCAGTATTTT. This codes for CASSSGLLTDTQYF. V usage is TRBV7-9 and J usage is TRBJ2-3; weak D call: TRBD2 (5 bases). Trimming took 4 bases from V and 2 from J, leaving 10 bases between them. Germline V lookup: CDR1 SEHNR, CDR2 FQNEAQ (reference sequence). The CDR3 totals 14 residues.

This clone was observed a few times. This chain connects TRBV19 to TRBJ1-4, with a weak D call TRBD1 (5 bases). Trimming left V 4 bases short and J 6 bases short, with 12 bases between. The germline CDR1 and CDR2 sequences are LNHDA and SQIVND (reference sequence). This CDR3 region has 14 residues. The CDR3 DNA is TGTGCCAGTAGTAACGGGGGAGGGGATGAAAAACTGTTTTTT. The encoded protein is CASSNGGGDEKLFF.

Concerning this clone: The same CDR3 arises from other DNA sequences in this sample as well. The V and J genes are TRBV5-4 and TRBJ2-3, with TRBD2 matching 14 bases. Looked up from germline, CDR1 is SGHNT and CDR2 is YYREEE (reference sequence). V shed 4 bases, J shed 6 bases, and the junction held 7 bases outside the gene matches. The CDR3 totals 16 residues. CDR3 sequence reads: CASSERLAGGFDTQYF. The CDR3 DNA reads TGTGCCAGCAGCGAGAGACTAGCGGGAGGGTTCGATACGCAGTATTTT. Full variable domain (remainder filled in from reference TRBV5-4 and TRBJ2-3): ETGVTQSPTHLIKTRGQQVTLRCSSQSGHNTVSWYQQALGQGPQFIFQYYREEENGRGNFPPRFSGLQFPNYSSELNVNALELDDSALYLCASSERLAGGFDTQYFGPGTRLTVL.

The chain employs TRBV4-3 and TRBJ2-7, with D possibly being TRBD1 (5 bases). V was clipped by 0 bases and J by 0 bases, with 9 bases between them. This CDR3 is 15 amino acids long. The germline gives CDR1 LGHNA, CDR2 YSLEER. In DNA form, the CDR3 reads TGCGCCAGCAGCCAAGATATAAGGGGCTCCTACGAGCAGTACGTC. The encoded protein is CASSQDIRGSYEQYV.

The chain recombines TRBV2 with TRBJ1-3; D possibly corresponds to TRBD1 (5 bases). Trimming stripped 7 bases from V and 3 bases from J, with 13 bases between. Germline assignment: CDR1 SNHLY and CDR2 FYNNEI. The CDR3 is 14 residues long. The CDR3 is CASITGTVGNTIYF. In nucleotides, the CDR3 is TGTGCCAGCATCACGGGGACTGTTGGAAACACCATATATTTT.

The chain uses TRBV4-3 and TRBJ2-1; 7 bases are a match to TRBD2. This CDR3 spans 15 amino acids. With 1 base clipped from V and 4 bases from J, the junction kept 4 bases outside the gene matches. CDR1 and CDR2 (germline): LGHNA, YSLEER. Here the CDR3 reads CASSQGASGYNEQFF. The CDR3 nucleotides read TGCGCCAGCAGCCAAGGGGCTAGCGGTTACAATGAGCAGTTCTTC.

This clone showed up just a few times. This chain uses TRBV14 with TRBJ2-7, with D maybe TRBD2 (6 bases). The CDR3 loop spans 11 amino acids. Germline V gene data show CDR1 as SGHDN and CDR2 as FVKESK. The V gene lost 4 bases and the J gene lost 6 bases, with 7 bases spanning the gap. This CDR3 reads CASSLRGEQYF. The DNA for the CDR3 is TGTGCCAGCAGCCTGCGGGGCGAGCAGTACTTC.

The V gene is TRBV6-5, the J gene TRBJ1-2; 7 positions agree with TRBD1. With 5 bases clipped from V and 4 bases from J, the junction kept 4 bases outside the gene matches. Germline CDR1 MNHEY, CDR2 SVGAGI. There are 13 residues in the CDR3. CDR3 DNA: TGTGCCAGCAGTGTACAGGGGTCCTATGGCTACACCTTC. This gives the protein CASSVQGSYGYTF.

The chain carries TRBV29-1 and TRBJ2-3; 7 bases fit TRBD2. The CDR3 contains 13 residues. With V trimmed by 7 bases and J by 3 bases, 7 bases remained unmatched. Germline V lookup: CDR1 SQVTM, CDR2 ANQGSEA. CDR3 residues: CSAASGWTDTQYF. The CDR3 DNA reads TGCAGCGCTGCTAGCGGATGGACAGATACGCAGTATTTT.

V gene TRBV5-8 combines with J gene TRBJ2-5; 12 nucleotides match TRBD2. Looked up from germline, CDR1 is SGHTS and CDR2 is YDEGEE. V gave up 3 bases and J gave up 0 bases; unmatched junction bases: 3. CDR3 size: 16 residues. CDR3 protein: CASSYGTSGHQETQYF. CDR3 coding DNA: TGTGCCAGCAGCTATGGGACTAGCGGGCACCAAGAGACCCAGTACTTC. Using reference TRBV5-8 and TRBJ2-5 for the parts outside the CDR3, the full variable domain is EAGVTQSPTHLIKTRGQQATLRCSPISGHTSVYWYQQALGLGLQFLLWYDEGEERNRGNFPPRFSGRQFPNYSSELNVNALELEDSALYLCASSYGTSGHQETQYFGPGTRLLVL.

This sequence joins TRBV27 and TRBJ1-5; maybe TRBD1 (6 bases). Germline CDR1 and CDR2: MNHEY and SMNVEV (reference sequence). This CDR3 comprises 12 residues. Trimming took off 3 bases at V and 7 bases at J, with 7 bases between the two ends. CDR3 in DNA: TGTGCCAGCAGTTTCAGGGGACAGCCCCAGCATTTT. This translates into CASSFRGQPQHF.

In DNA form, the CDR3 reads TGTGCCAGCAGTCCAAGGGGGGGTAACTATGGCTACACCTTC. This gives the protein CASSPRGGNYGYTF. The chain joins TRBV27 to TRBJ1-2; D may be TRBD1 (6 bases). The CDR3 consists of 14 residues. The V gene lost 5 bases and the J gene lost 1 base, with 11 bases spanning the gap. From germline, CDR1 is MNHEY and CDR2 SMNVEV (reference sequence).